Each of the 5 T cell receptor beta chains below was sequenced from the same sample in a study of blood T cell repertoires in COVID-19 (dated by TCRdb to between 2020 and 2021). The receptor library was made with the immunoSEQ multiplex PCR assay. TCRdb's version of the immuneACCESS table is confined to in-frame rearrangements and falls short of the full clone set. An unresolved V gene accounts for under half of the shortfall where checked; the remainder is of unknown origin. The sample data list just over 95,000 clones, and about 80% of these were observed just once. Of the sample, under 20% is held by the ten largest clones. Sequenced: peripheral blood. The receptors shown here come from an elderly man with acute or convalescent COVID-19.

This clone showed up just a few times. The chain is built from TRBV9 and TRBJ2-1; weak D call: TRBD2 (7 bases). The CDR3 is 13 residues long. CDR1 is SGDLS and CDR2 is YYNGEE in the germline V gene. Trimming stripped 4 bases from V and 12 bases from J, with 17 bases between. For the CDR3, the DNA is TGTGCCAGCAGCCCCGCCGGGGGGACACGGCAGTTCTTC. Translation: CASSPAGGTRQFF.

V and J are TRBV3-1 (or the pseudogene TRBV3-2) and TRBJ1-2, with D perhaps TRBD1 (5 bases). Germline lookup yields CDR1 LGHDT and CDR2 YNNKEL (reference sequence). The CDR3 runs to 15 residues. Deletions cut 0 bases from V and 6 bases from J, with 14 bases between. The CDR3 reads CASSQETWGRDGYTF. The DNA of the CDR3 is TGTGCCAGCAGCCAAGAAACGTGGGGGAGGGATGGCTACACCTTC.

The V call is TRBV10-2, the J call TRBJ2-3; 7 bases are shared with TRBD1. CDR1 WSHSY and CDR2 SAAADI come from the germline V gene. After removal of 3 bases from V and 0 bases from J, the junction contained 9 bases not matched to a gene. CDR3 length: 17 amino acids. This CDR3 reads CASSDGDRAPSTDTQYF. The DNA of the CDR3 is TGCGCCAGCAGTGATGGCGACAGGGCCCCAAGCACAGATACGCAGTATTTT.

CDR3 amino acids: CASSSAGELFF. Written as DNA, the CDR3 is TGTGCCAGCTCATCTGCCGGGGAGCTGTTTTTT. The J gene is TRBJ2-2, the V gene TRBV18; D is ambiguous. The V gene's germline CDR1 is KGHSH and CDR2 LQKENI. Trimming stripped 5 bases from V and 6 bases from J, with 4 bases between. The CDR3 is 11 amino acids.

The chain couples TRBV7-2 to TRBJ1-1; weak D call: TRBD1 (5 bases). In germline, CDR1 is SGHTA, CDR2 FQGNSA. Trimming pared 5 bases from V and 5 bases from J, leaving 18 bases between. The CDR3 consists of 15 residues. The CDR3 nucleotides are TGTGCCAGCAGCCCGGGGACTTATCAAACAACTGAAGCTTTCTTT. Protein sequence: CASSPGTYQTTEAFF.